Here is one T cell receptor (beta chain) with its context. The same CDR3 is also encoded by other DNA sequences in this sample. These data belong to a study of blood T cell repertoires in COVID-19. The protocol was immunoSEQ multiplex PCR, while the TCRdb copy is restricted to in-frame clones and leaves out a portion. The sample has fewer than 200,000 clones, about four fifths seen once. In germline, CDR1 is SGHKS, CDR2 YYEKEE (reference sequence). The V and J ends lost 0 bases and 5 bases, in that order; junction bases with no gene match: 4. CDR3 length: 14 residues. The sequence was obtained from an older man with active or convalescent COVID-19. Sequences were obtained from peripheral blood. The chain uses TRBV5-5 and TRBJ2-5, with 7 bases aligning to TRBD2. The chain's CDR3 is CASSLGTGGETQYF. Here the CDR3 DNA reads TGTGCCAGCAGCTTGGGAACCGGGGGGGAGACCCAGTACTTC.